A single sample gave rise to the 9 T cell receptor beta chains below, sequenced in a study of OX40 agonist ivuxolimab in advanced cancers. TCRdb keeps only in-frame clones here, not all; method: immunoSEQ multiplex PCR. The table includes 100,000 or so clones, 75% to 95% detected once. Sequences were derived from CD4+ or CD8+ T cells sorted from blood, sampled in a trial of the OX40 agonist ivuxolimab. Receptors originate from an adult with an advanced solid tumor such as melanoma, head and neck, liver or kidney cancer.

In its sample, this clone was seen a few times. The J gene is TRBJ2-3, the V gene TRBV19; 9 bases are a match to TRBD1. Looked up from germline, CDR1 is LNHDA and CDR2 is SQIVND (reference sequence). This CDR3 region has 18 residues. Germline trimming cut 5 bases from V and 5 bases from J; bases unmatched to any gene: 17. The chain's CDR3 is CASSFQGSWTGVRDTQYF. DNA of the CDR3: TGTGCCAGTAGTTTCCAGGGGTCCTGGACAGGGGTGCGAGATACGCAGTATTTT.

V usage is TRBV10-1 and J usage is TRBJ2-2; 7 bases line up with TRBD1. Germline V gene data show CDR1 as WNHNN and CDR2 as SYGVQD (reference sequence). The junction had 8 bases not matched to a gene; V was cut back by 6 bases and J by 4 bases. The CDR3 has 15 amino acids. CDR3 nucleotides: TGCGCCAGCAGCCTTTACAGGGGCGGCACCGGGGAGCTGTTTTTT. Amino acids: CASSLYRGGTGELFF.

The chain has TRBV29-1 and TRBJ2-1; 11 bases fit TRBD1. The CDR3 is 14 residues long. Germline V CDR1 and CDR2: SQVTM, ANQGSEA. The V and J ends lost 4 bases and 7 bases, in that order; junction bases with no gene match: 6. The CDR3 sequence: CSVVGQGVRNEQFF. For the CDR3, the DNA is TGCAGCGTTGTGGGACAGGGGGTTCGGAATGAGCAGTTCTTC.

This clone was counted a few times. The CDR3 here is CASSQLTTNTGELFF. The DNA of the CDR3 is TGTGCCAGCAGCCAGCTGACAACTAACACCGGGGAGCTGTTTTTT. The chain carries TRBV7-9 and TRBJ2-2; no definite D call. Germline-derived CDR1 and CDR2 are SEHNR and FQNEAQ (reference sequence). The CDR3 sequence is 15 residues long. V shed 5 bases and J shed 2 bases, with 12 bases lying between them.

The V gene is TRBV4-2, the J gene TRBJ2-5; 8 bases map to TRBD2. The J call may be incorrect, as the DNA end agrees better with TRBJ2-7. From germline, CDR1 is LGHNA and CDR2 YNFKEQ. This CDR3 comprises 13 residues. CDR3 nucleotide sequence: TGTGCCAGCAGCTCCGGGGGGGCCTACGAGCAGTACTTC. Its translation is CASSSGGAYEQYF.

The gene calls are TRBV9 and TRBJ2-7; no firm D call. CDR3 length: 16 residues. V was cut by 0 bases and J by 0 bases, with 13 bases left in between. The V gene's germline CDR1 is SGDLS and CDR2 YYNGEE. The CDR3 is CASSVASRKSSYEQYF. DNA of the CDR3: TGTGCCAGCAGCGTAGCCTCGCGAAAGAGCTCCTACGAGCAGTACTTC.

The chain combines TRBV5-1 with TRBJ2-7; D remains unclear. This CDR3 has 15 residues. Per the germline V gene, CDR1 is SGHRS and CDR2 is YFSETQ. V was shortened by 0 bases and J by 4 bases, with 14 bases between the two germline ends. CDR3 region: CASSLDASWAYEQYF. The DNA of the CDR3 is TGCGCCAGCAGCTTGGACGCCAGCTGGGCGTACGAGCAGTACTTC.

V is TRBV7-6 and J is TRBJ1-5, with D uncertain. Germline loops: CDR1 SGHVS, CDR2 FNYEAQ. The CDR3 is 12 amino acids. Trimming shortened V by 4 bases and J by 7 bases, and 8 bases separated the two germline ends. As DNA, the CDR3 is TGTGCCAGCAGCTCCCTTGGACAGCCCCAGCATTTT. Protein sequence: CASSSLGQPQHF.

The rearrangement uses TRBV7-2 and TRBJ2-3, with 10 bases that match TRBD2. The length of the CDR3 is 16 residues. Germline V gives CDR1 SGHTA, CDR2 FQGNSA. After removal of 5 bases from V and 0 bases from J, the junction contained 5 bases not matched to a gene. This CDR3 reads CASSPLAGTSTDTQYF. The DNA for the CDR3 is TGTGCCAGCAGCCCACTAGCGGGGACTAGCACAGATACGCAGTATTTT.